The source of this TCR beta chain is a study of cytomegalovirus exposure and HLA in healthy donors. The CDR3 has 14 amino acids. The germline gives CDR1 WNHNN, CDR2 SYGVQD (reference sequence). Trimming removed 2 bases from V and 6 bases from J, with 10 bases in between. Nominally healthy donors provided the samples, though records likely missed some immune exposures. The PCR contained 60 Vbeta and 13 Jbeta primers. Generated by immunoSEQ multiplex PCR, the TCRdb table keeps only in-frame clones and is missing some. The sample holds over 150,000 clones, 77% seen once. The sequencing input was PBMCs. This chain connects TRBV10-1 to TRBJ2-2; the D gene is possibly TRBD1 (5 bases). This clonotype was sampled from a woman aged 40 to 50 in good health and CMV-seropositive. The CDR3 DNA reads as TGCGCCAGCAGTGAGGGCAGGGAAGCCGGGGAGCTGTTTTTT. Protein: CASSEGREAGELFF.